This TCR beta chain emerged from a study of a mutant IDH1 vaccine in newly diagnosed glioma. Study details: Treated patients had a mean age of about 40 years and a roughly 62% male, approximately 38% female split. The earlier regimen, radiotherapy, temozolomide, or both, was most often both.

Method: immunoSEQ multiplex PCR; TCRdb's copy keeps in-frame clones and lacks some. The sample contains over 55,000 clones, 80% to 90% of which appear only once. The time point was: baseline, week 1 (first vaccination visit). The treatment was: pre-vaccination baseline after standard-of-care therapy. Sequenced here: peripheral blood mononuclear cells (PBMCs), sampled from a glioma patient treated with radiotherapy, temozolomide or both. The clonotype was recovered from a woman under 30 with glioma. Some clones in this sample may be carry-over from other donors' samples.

The CDR3 DNA reads as TGCAGCGTCACTAGACTAGCCAGCGAGCAGTACTTC. Its protein product is CSVTRLASEQYF. The rearrangement uses TRBV29-1 and TRBJ2-7, with 7 bases fitting TRBD2. J gave up 6 bases and V 6 bases, and 8 bases lay outside the gene matches. The germline V gene encodes CDR1 SQVTM and CDR2 ANQGSEA. The CDR3 has 12 amino acids.